Each of the 13 T cell receptor beta chains below was sequenced from the same sample in a study of shared clonotypes between healthy human individuals. In the naive CD8 group, cells lacked CD45RO and were positively selected for CCR7, so terminally differentiated effector memory CD45RA+ cells were left out. This table comes from immunoSEQ multiplex PCR, and its TCRdb copy is limited to in-frame clones, with some not included. The sample carries around 560,000 clones, approximately 95% recorded once. Sequencing was done on a sample of naive CD8+ T cells sorted from blood. These receptors originate from a woman younger than 45 in good health.

The chain employs TRBV19 and TRBJ2-1, with 7 bases matching TRBD2. Germline-derived CDR1 and CDR2 are LNHDA and SQIVND (reference sequence). With V trimmed by 5 bases and J by 3 bases, 10 bases remained unmatched. The CDR3 loop spans 16 amino acids. The CDR3 here is CASSPYREGLYNEQFF. The CDR3 bases are TGTGCCAGTAGTCCCTATAGGGAGGGCCTCTACAATGAGCAGTTCTTC.

This chain uses TRBV11-2 with TRBJ2-7; D could derive from TRBD1 or TRBD2 (6 bases each). Trimming removed 3 bases from V and 3 bases from J, with 9 bases in between. The CDR3 sequence is 13 residues long. CDR1 and CDR2 from the germline V gene are SGHAT and FQNNGV. This chain's CDR3 is CASSLGGNYEQYF. The CDR3 region has the DNA TGTGCCAGCAGCTTGGGGGGCAACTACGAGCAGTACTTC.

A remark on this clone: The same CDR3 can be traced to other DNA sequences in this sample. The chain is built from TRBV19 and TRBJ2-1; 8 bases line up with TRBD2. The junction had 0 bases not matched to a gene; V was cut back by 4 bases and J by 4 bases. The CDR3 runs 13 residues. Germline CDR1 is LNHDA and CDR2 is SQIVND (reference sequence). CDR3 region: CASSTSGYNEQFF. The DNA for the CDR3 is TGTGCCAGTAGTACTAGCGGGTACAATGAGCAGTTCTTC.

V gene TRBV5-4 combines with J gene TRBJ2-3; 7 nucleotides line up with TRBD2. The V and J ends lost 1 base and 4 bases, in that order; junction bases with no gene match: 6. This CDR3 has 15 amino acids. Looked up from germline, CDR1 is SGHNT and CDR2 is YYREEE (reference sequence). The CDR3 is CASSLKGGSPDTQYF. In DNA, the CDR3 is TGTGCCAGCAGCTTGAAAGGCGGGAGTCCAGATACGCAGTATTTT.

The chain has TRBV28 and TRBJ1-5; no definite D call. The V end was cut by 2 bases, the J end by 1 base, with 12 bases between. CDR1 is MDHEN and CDR2 is SYDVKM in the germline V gene. The CDR3 is made up of 16 amino acids. The CDR3 DNA is TGTGCCAGCAGTTTACGTCTGGCTTCGAGCAATCAGCCCCAGCATTTT. Amino acid sequence: CASSLRLASSNQPQHF.

The chain's CDR3 is CASSLTSDRATSLYTGELFF. In nucleotides, the CDR3 is TGTGCCAGCAGCTTAACGTCGGACAGGGCGACTAGCTTGTACACCGGGGAGCTGTTTTTT. The chain uses TRBV7-3 and TRBJ2-2; maybe TRBD1 (8 bases). V dropped 0 bases and J dropped 3 bases, with 23 bases sitting between them. Germline CDR1 and CDR2: SGHTA and FQGTGA. The CDR3 is 20 amino acids.

This clone was seen a single time. The CDR3 region has the DNA TGTGCCAGCAGCTCGGGACCCTTCGAGCAGTACTTC. It encodes CASSSGPFEQYF. The rearrangement links TRBV27 to TRBJ2-7; D may match TRBD1 or TRBD2 (5 bases each). This CDR3 is built from 12 residues. Deletions cut 6 bases from V and 6 bases from J, with 12 bases between. Germline lookup yields CDR1 MNHEY and CDR2 SMNVEV (reference sequence).

The V call is TRBV7-2, the J call TRBJ1-3; D might be TRBD1 (6 bases). CDR1 and CDR2 (germline): SGHTA, FQGNSA. The CDR3 is made up of 19 amino acids. Trimming removed 3 bases at V and 0 bases at J, with 21 bases between. The CDR3: CASSFSYPQTGSSGNTIYF. The CDR3 DNA reads TGTGCCAGCAGCTTCTCGTACCCACAAACAGGGAGCTCTGGAAACACCATATATTTT.

The gene calls are TRBV19 and TRBJ1-3; D gene ambiguous. The CDR3 is 16 amino acids. In germline, CDR1 is LNHDA, CDR2 SQIVND (reference sequence). V shed 1 base and J shed 0 bases, with 10 bases lying between them. This CDR3 is CASSIAGAGSGNTIYF. CDR3 nucleotide sequence: TGTGCCAGTAGTATAGCCGGCGCCGGCTCTGGAAACACCATATATTTT.

CDR3 sequence reads: CASSEDGTYQGEKLFF. The CDR3 region has the DNA TGTGCCAGCAGTGAAGACGGGACTTACCAGGGGGAAAAACTGTTTTTT. The rearrangement links TRBV6-1 to TRBJ1-4; a possible D gene is TRBD1 (6 bases). Germline CDR1 MNHNS, CDR2 SASEGT. V was shortened by 1 base and J by 8 bases, with 17 bases between the two germline ends. This CDR3 contains 16 residues.

The J gene is TRBJ2-1, the V gene TRBV6-5, with TRBD1 matching 7 bases. The CDR3 extends over 15 amino acids. CDR1 MNHEY and CDR2 SVGAGI come from the germline V gene. V dropped 4 bases and J dropped 10; count of bases not matched to a gene: 13. CDR3 nucleotides: TGTGCCAGCAGTTTCCGGGACAGTCTCCTTAACGAGCAGTTCTTC. Amino acid sequence: CASSFRDSLLNEQFF.

V gene TRBV13 combines with J gene TRBJ2-5, with D perhaps matching TRBD1 (6 bases). The DNA end favors TRBJ2-7, so the J call may be wrong. The CDR3 is 14 residues long. Germline loops: CDR1 PRHDT, CDR2 FYEKMQ (reference sequence). The CDR3 coding sequence is TGTGCCAGCAGCTTAGGGACAGGTACCTACGAGCAGTACTTC. Protein product: CASSLGTGTYEQYF.

This clone occurred once. J is TRBJ2-1 and V is TRBV27, with TRBD2 matching 9 bases. Looked up from germline, CDR1 is MNHEY and CDR2 is SMNVEV (reference sequence). The CDR3 is 16 amino acids. Unmatched junction bases numbered 5, after V lost 5 bases and J lost 0 bases. This chain's CDR3 is CASSRLAATSYNEQFF. The CDR3 nucleotides read TGTGCCAGCAGTCGACTAGCGGCAACCTCCTACAATGAGCAGTTCTTC.